This TCR beta chain was observed in a study of identical twins. Trimming left V 4 bases short and J 0 bases short, with 13 bases between. Germline loops: CDR1 SGHRS, CDR2 YFSETQ. This CDR3 is built from 15 residues. In TCRdb, the 5' RACE reads were re-called with MiXCR into one record per CDR3 protein. The data hold hundreds of thousands of distinct CDR3 sequences, with 20% to 30% observed a single time. The data were also submitted as part of a second study, on T cells expressing NK-cell markers. From that report: Sorting of alpha-beta TCR T cells alone was achieved in several experiments with an anti-gamma-delta TCR antibody.

This receptor was identified in a woman between 18 and 30 years old in good health. This chain connects TRBV5-1 to TRBJ1-2; possible D gene TRBD1, 6 bases. Sequencing used CD4+ T cells sorted from blood. This chain's CDR3 is CASSAGHRANYGYTF. The CDR3 DNA reads as TGCGCCAGCAGCGCGGGACACCGAGCTAACTATGGCTACACCTTC.